The present entry profiles one T cell receptor beta chain with its context. This clone showed up just a few times. Its antigen is unknown. The sample holds no much larger clone one base away, and base qualities are not on file. From a lookup of the germline V gene (reference sequence), CDR1 and CDR2 are LNHDA and SQIVND. There are 15 amino acids in the CDR3, from cysteine to phenylalanine inclusive. Kept here is only the CDR3 DNA, which spans 45 bases and is read in frame from base 1. Trimming removed 5 bases from V and 7 bases from J, leaving 18 bases between the germline ends. This entry is derived from a study of blood T cell repertoires in COVID-19 (dated by TCRdb to the early 2020s). Broadly, across the study: Samples from collaborators originated in the United States, Italy and Spain and spanned both the acute and convalescent phases of COVID-19. The material from the prospective study consisted of cDNA or gDNA derived from T cells, B-cell-depleted T cells, or PBMCs. Deeply sampled blood TCRbeta repertoires from subjects exposed to, actively infected with, or recovered from COVID-19 were included in the dataset. A freely available public database, intended as a resource for researchers studying the immune response to SARS-CoV-2, is where the repertoires were released. The samples were drawn from two sources: the first 160 participants of the ongoing ImmuneRACE study, and 950 to 1,500 subjects contributed by 6 global collaborators. Sample metadata almost always included a de-identified subject ID, COVID-19 status, age in years and sex. Where available, HLA class I and class II types were obtained from metadata supplied by the sample provider rather than from assay-based typing. General findings and caveats noted by the study authors: How much clinical and demographic metadata was included differed by source and by participant, and the metadata was provided uncurated.

Whole blood was collected in K2EDTA tubes by collaborating institutions according to the institutions' own protocols. For TCRbeta analysis, collaborators shipped samples as frozen whole blood, isolated PBMCs, or DNA extracted from either of those sample types. TCRbeta CDR3 regions were amplified from genomic DNA using the immunoSEQ Assay, a bias-controlled multiplex PCR. Concerning the study's data processing: The number of nucleated cells in each sample was estimated by amplification of reference gene primers within the assay. Sequence reads were collapsed and filtered to measure the absolute abundance of every unique TCRbeta CDR3 rearrangement. Productive Simpson clonality was computed per sample as the square root of Simpson's diversity index over productive rearrangements. This is the immuneACCESS table as TCRdb keeps it, with only in-frame sequences that have V and J called. A part of the clones is gone; compared with another copy, unresolved V genes explain less than half, and the rest is unexplained. That table furnishes V, J and clone size, whereas the DNA furnished D and trimming. The table for this sample lists under 150,000 clones; more than 80% of them were counted only once. Roughly 3.2% of the sample rests with the top ten.

The sample consisted of peripheral blood. The sequence joins TRBV19 to TRBJ1-5; possibly the D gene is TRBD1, per 5 matching bases. The source is an older woman with active COVID-19. The CDR3 reads as follows: CASSFGHFGLQPQHF. The DNA sequence is TGTGCCAGTAGTTTCGGACACTTTGGTTTACAGCCCCAGCATTTT. Supplemented by the reference TRBV19 and TRBJ1-5 proteins around the CDR3, the complete variable domain is DGGITQSPKYLFRKEGQNVTLSCEQNLNHDAMYWYRQDPGQGLRLIYYSQIVNDFQKGDIAEGYSVSREKKESFPLTVTSAQKNPTAFYLCASSFGHFGLQPQHFGDGTRLSIL.